The entry below describes one T cell receptor beta chain. The antigen remains undetermined. From RNA, the CDR3 regions of TCR beta chains were amplified and sequenced. Scientists carried out first-round RT-PCR using HTBI primers and then a second-round multiplex PCR. TCRdb re-called the multiplex PCR reads through MiXCR, storing one row per CDR3 protein. The sample has roughly 610,000 distinct CDR3 sequences, 20% to 25% seen once; the top ten hold around 6.9%. This entry is derived from a study of Graves' ophthalmopathy and Graves' hyperthyroidism. Study-level results: Blood also harbored most expanded thyroid clonotypes above 0.001 frequency. Ophthalmopathy could be told apart from stable hyperthyroidism by a 13-signature model (87.88% sensitivity, approximately 81% specificity).

The material sequenced was peripheral blood. This receptor was obtained from a woman aged 18 to 35 with stable Graves' hyperthyroidism. Some clones in this sample may be carry-over from other donors' samples.

CDR3 in DNA: TGTGCCAGCAGCCAAGCGACTAGCGAGGTCTACGAGCAGTACTTC. Its translation: CASSQATSEVYEQYF. The chain links TRBV4-2 to TRBJ2-7, with TRBD2 identical over 8 bases. The CDR3 consists of 15 residues. J was trimmed by 3 bases and V by 1 base; bases with no gene match: 5. The germline CDR1 and CDR2 sequences are LGHNA and YNFKEQ.